Below are 21 T cell receptor beta chains sequenced from a single sample in a study of OX40 agonist ivuxolimab in advanced cancers. Clones were sequenced by immunoSEQ multiplex PCR, and TCRdb holds only the in-frame ones, with some missing. Counted here are around 29,000 clones, 65% to 90% occurring once; the ten biggest clones make up about 44%. The sample here was CD4+ or CD8+ T cells sorted from blood, taken in a trial of the OX40 agonist ivuxolimab. These receptors all come from an adult with an advanced solid tumor such as melanoma, head and neck, liver or kidney cancer.

Regarding this clone: A read error may produce the germline difference seen at one junction end. The chain recombines TRBV6-1 with TRBJ2-7; no clear D gene. The CDR3 contains 15 residues. The germline gives CDR1 MNHNS, CDR2 SASEGT. CDR3 region: CASSEGGTVSSEQYF. The CDR3 nucleotides are TGTGCCAGCAGTGAAGGGGGAACTGTCTCCTCCGAGCAGTACTTC.

This clone was detected only once. The chain's CDR3 is CASSLTTSNQPQHF. CDR3 bases: TGTGCCAGCAGTTTAACCACGAGTAATCAGCCCCAGCATTTT. The gene calls are TRBV28 and TRBJ1-5; the D is unclear. Germline V gene lookup returns CDR1 MDHEN and CDR2 SYDVKM. Trimming removed 2 bases from V and 4 bases from J, with 9 bases in between. The CDR3 runs 14 residues.

Only a few counts were recorded for this clone. V usage is TRBV7-9 and J usage is TRBJ1-1, with D tentatively TRBD1 (6 bases). Between the trimmed V and J ends, which lost 3 bases and 11 bases, there was a span of 19 bases. Germline V CDR1 and CDR2: SEHNR, FQNEAQ (reference sequence). The CDR3 sequence is 14 residues long. This CDR3 reads CASSLTQEGGQAFF. The CDR3 DNA is TGTGCCAGCAGCTTGACCCAGGAGGGAGGACAGGCTTTCTTT.

This clone was counted between two and nine times. The chain links TRBV28 to TRBJ2-1; either TRBD1 or TRBD2 may fit D (5 bases each). Germline CDR1 is MDHEN and CDR2 is SYDVKM. V lost 7 bases and J lost 8, with 18 bases in between. The CDR3 length is 14 residues. The CDR3 loop reads CASNSRDVSYEQFF. The CDR3 DNA reads TGTGCCAGCAATTCCCGGGACGTAAGTTATGAGCAGTTCTTC. Supplemented by reference TRBV28 and TRBJ2-1, the full variable domain reads DVKVTQSSRYLVKRTGEKVFLECVQDMDHENMFWYRQDPGLGLRLIYFSYDVKMKEKGDIPEGYSVSREKKERFSLILESASTNQTSMYLCASNSRDVSYEQFFGPGTRLTVL.

The rearrangement uses TRBV28 and TRBJ2-4; D uncertain. The germline V and J ends were trimmed by 5 bases and 11 bases, with 10 bases remaining between them. Per germline, CDR1 MDHEN and CDR2 SYDVKM. This CDR3 comprises 11 residues. CDR3 region: CASSEVILQYF. The CDR3 nucleotides read TGTGCCAGCAGTGAAGTCATCCTTCAGTACTTC.

V and J are TRBV27 and TRBJ2-6; D remains ambiguous. The CDR3 is 14 residues long. V lost 5 bases and J lost 0, with 5 bases in between. The V gene's germline CDR1 is MNHEY and CDR2 SMNVEV (reference sequence). The CDR3 coding sequence is TGTGCCAGCAGTCTGGGCTCTGGGGCCAACGTCCTGACTTTC. It is translated as CASSLGSGANVLTF. Full variable domain (outside the CDR3, taken from reference TRBV27 and TRBJ2-6): EAQVTQNPRYLITVTGKKLTVTCSQNMNHEYMSWYRQDPGLGLRQIYYSMNVEVTDKGDVPEGYKVSRKEKRNFPLILESPSPNQTSLYFCASSLGSGANVLTFGAGSRLTVL.

V is TRBV9 and J is TRBJ2-3; D remains ambiguous. This CDR3 region has 17 residues. The germline gives CDR1 SGDLS, CDR2 YYNGEE. Trimming pared 3 bases from V and 0 bases from J, leaving 17 bases between. CDR3 amino acids: CASSEVGSDLSTDTQYF. The CDR3 nucleotides read TGTGCCAGCAGCGAGGTCGGCAGCGACCTTAGCACAGATACGCAGTATTTT.

The sample holds a few counts of this clone. A read error may account for a junction end that differs from germline. This chain connects TRBV25-1 to TRBJ2-2, with D perhaps assigned TRBD1 or TRBD2 (5 bases each). CDR3 size: 12 residues. CDR1 and CDR2 from the germline V gene are MGHDK and SYGVNS. The CDR3 bases are TGTGCCAGCATTAAACAGGTCCGGGGAGCTGTTTTT. It translates to CASIKQVRGAVF.

Here the CDR3 reads CASSLGSHDYGYTF. The DNA of the CDR3 is TGTGCCAGCAGCTTAGGATCGCACGACTATGGCTACACCTTC. This rearrangement joins TRBV7-9 to TRBJ1-2; D gene unclear. CDR1 is SEHNR and CDR2 is FQNEAQ in the germline V gene (reference sequence). This CDR3 has 14 amino acids. The V gene lost 1 base and the J gene lost 3 bases, with 9 bases spanning the gap.

Regarding this clone: The missing conserved phenylalanine or tryptophan at the end of this CDR3 makes a read error likely. This chain joins TRBV19 and TRBJ1-1; 12 bases fit TRBD1. The V gene's germline CDR1 is LNHDA and CDR2 SQIVND (reference sequence). This CDR3 comprises 16 residues. V lost 3 bases, J lost 7 bases, and 9 bases stayed unmatched. As DNA, the CDR3 is TGTGCCAGTAGTATGACTGGGACAGGGGGCTTTAGTGAAGCTTTCCTT. Translating it yields CASSMTGTGGFSEAFL.

The J gene is TRBJ1-1, the V gene TRBV4-1, with D possibly TRBD1 on 5 matching bases. Trimming stripped 1 base from V and 5 bases from J, with 14 bases between. The V gene's germline CDR1 is MGHRA and CDR2 YSYEKL. The CDR3 runs to 15 residues. The CDR3 here is CASSQAYPGKTEAFF. The CDR3 DNA follows: TGCGCCAGCAGCCAAGCTTATCCAGGGAAGACTGAAGCTTTCTTT.

The genes are TRBV7-9 and TRBJ1-1; no clear D. The length of the CDR3 is 15 residues. The germline V and J ends were trimmed by 0 bases and 1 base, with 9 bases remaining between them. Germline CDR1 is SEHNR and CDR2 is FQNEAQ (reference sequence). Written as DNA, the CDR3 is TGTGCCAGCAGCTTAGCTGGCAGTTCGAACACTGAAGCTTTCTTT. This sequence encodes CASSLAGSSNTEAFF. Using reference TRBV7-9 and TRBJ1-1 for the parts outside the CDR3, the full variable domain is DTGVSQNPRHKITKRGQNVTFRCDPISEHNRLYWYRQTLGQGPEFLTYFQNEAQLEKSRLLSDRFSAERPKGSFSTLEIQRTEQGDSAMYLCASSLAGSSNTEAFFGQGTRLTVV.

The V call is TRBV28, the J call TRBJ1-2, with TRBD1 matching over 7 bases. With 3 bases clipped from V and 4 bases from J, the junction kept 2 bases outside the gene matches. From germline, CDR1 is MDHEN and CDR2 SYDVKM. This CDR3 has 13 residues. The DNA of the CDR3 is TGTGCCAGCAGTTTTTCAGGGGGCTATGGCTACACCTTC. Its protein product is CASSFSGGYGYTF.

The gene calls are TRBV6-5 and TRBJ1-1; TRBD1 is a possible D gene (5 bases). Trimming removed 5 bases at V and 5 bases at J, with 12 bases between. CDR3 length: 13 amino acids. Germline assignment: CDR1 MNHEY and CDR2 SVGAGI. In DNA, the CDR3 is TGTGCCAGCAGTAACCCAGGGAGAACTGAAGCTTTCTTT. It yields the protein CASSNPGRTEAFF.

J is TRBJ2-3 and V is TRBV2, with D perhaps TRBD2 (5 bases). The ends were cut back, 6 bases at V and 3 bases at J, with 16 bases in the middle. The CDR3 runs 15 residues. The germline CDR1 and CDR2 sequences are SNHLY and FYNNEI. The CDR3 DNA follows: TGTGCCAGCAGACTGACTACCAGTCCGACAGATACGCAGTATTTT. Encoded protein: CASRLTTSPTDTQYF.

The chain employs TRBV27 and TRBJ2-4; D not resolved. V lost 3 bases and J lost 7, with 10 bases in between. The CDR3 is 13 residues long. Per the germline V gene, CDR1 is MNHEY and CDR2 is SMNVEV (reference sequence). The CDR3 loop reads CASSFANGNIQYF. CDR3 DNA: TGTGCCAGCAGTTTCGCAAACGGGAACATTCAGTACTTC.

The rearrangement joins TRBV6-6 to TRBJ2-7; D unresolved. The germline V gene encodes CDR1 MNHNY and CDR2 SVGAGI (reference sequence). This CDR3 spans 16 amino acids. V gave up 2 bases and J gave up 4 bases, with 18 bases separating them. CDR3 amino acids: CASSYLRLDGKYEQYF. The CDR3 DNA reads as TGTGCCAGCAGTTACCTCCGTCTTGACGGAAAGTACGAGCAGTACTTC.

The chain joins TRBV13 to TRBJ2-5; D possibly corresponds to TRBD2 (5 bases). Germline V gives CDR1 PRHDT, CDR2 FYEKMQ (reference sequence). The CDR3 consists of 14 residues. V gave up 5 bases and J gave up 3 bases, with 13 bases separating them. This chain's CDR3 is CASSVRTGKETQYF. CDR3 nucleotides: TGTGCCAGCAGCGTCCGGACTGGGAAAGAGACCCAGTACTTC.

CDR3 region: CASSLNGLAGPQAGELFF. The CDR3 coding sequence is TGCGCCAGCAGTCTTAACGGACTAGCGGGGCCTCAAGCCGGGGAGCTGTTTTTT. The rearrangement uses TRBV5-1 and TRBJ2-2, with 12 bases matching TRBD2. V gave up 5 bases and J gave up 6 bases; unmatched junction bases: 14. Germline-derived CDR1 and CDR2 are SGHRS and YFSETQ. CDR3 size: 18 residues.

This chain joins TRBV7-8 and TRBJ2-3, with 9 bases aligning to TRBD2. The CDR3 is made up of 16 amino acids. Germline CDR1 SGHVS, CDR2 FQNEAQ. V lost 3 bases to trimming and J lost 1 base; unmatched junction nucleotides: 5. The DNA of the CDR3 is TGTGCCAGCAGCTTTGGGCGGGGGGGCGGCACAGATACGCAGTATTTT. This sequence encodes CASSFGRGGGTDTQYF.

The rearrangement links TRBV18 to TRBJ2-7; 8 bases map to TRBD2. The J segment lost 1 base and the V segment lost 2 bases, leaving 13 bases of the junction unmatched. The germline gives CDR1 KGHSH, CDR2 LQKENI. The CDR3 length is 18 residues. CDR3: CASSPGSGGAISSYEQYF. Here the CDR3 DNA reads TGTGCCAGCTCACCAGGTTCCGGGGGGGCCATATCATCCTACGAGCAGTACTTC. The full variable domain, rest sourced from reference TRBV18 and TRBJ2-7, is NAGVMQNPRHLVRRRGQEARLRCSPMKGHSHVYWYRQLPEEGLKFMVYLQKENIIDESGMPKERFSAEFPKEGPSILRIQQVVRGDSAAYFCASSPGSGGAISSYEQYFGPGTRLTVT.